One and the same sample provided the 18 T cell receptor beta chains below, sequenced in a study of blood T cell repertoires in COVID-19. Clones were read by immunoSEQ multiplex PCR, and TCRdb kept only the in-frame ones, dropping some. The sample includes approximately 470,000 clones, around 90% of them seen just once. Sequenced input: PBMCs or T cells enriched from blood (not recorded which). Receptor source: a woman aged 18 to 35 who had recovered from COVID-19.

The V call is TRBV29-1, the J call TRBJ1-2; D not resolved. V dropped 5 bases and J dropped 4 bases, with 8 bases sitting between them. The germline CDR1 and CDR2 sequences are SQVTM and ANQGSEA. The CDR3 has 11 residues. The CDR3 DNA sequence: TGCAGCGTTCCTATGCCCTATGGCTACACCTTC. Translation: CSVPMPYGYTF.

The chain recombines TRBV6-1 with TRBJ2-1, with 10 bases fitting TRBD2. V was pared by 0 bases and J by 0 bases, with 2 bases of the junction left unmatched. This CDR3 has 17 residues. Per germline, CDR1 MNHNS and CDR2 SASEGT. CDR3 DNA sequence: TGTGCCAGCAGTGAAGCGCGGACTAGCGGCTCCTACAATGAGCAGTTCTTC. Translating it yields CASSEARTSGSYNEQFF.

The V gene is TRBV28, the J gene TRBJ2-7; D might be TRBD2 (6 bases). From germline, CDR1 is MDHEN and CDR2 SYDVKM. V lost 0 bases and J 4 bases, leaving 13 bases between the germline ends. This CDR3 comprises 15 residues. CDR3 in amino acids: CASSLWRLGIYEQYF. The CDR3 DNA is TGTGCCAGCAGTTTATGGAGACTAGGGATTTACGAGCAGTACTTC.

This sequence joins TRBV11-2 and TRBJ1-5, with D uncertain. Trimming stripped 5 bases from V and 6 bases from J, with 11 bases between. Germline assignment: CDR1 SGHAT and CDR2 FQNNGV. The CDR3 is 13 amino acids. Here the CDR3 reads CASSRDIAQPQHF. CDR3 bases: TGTGCCAGCAGCCGAGACATCGCTCAGCCCCAGCATTTT.

The genes are TRBV29-1 and TRBJ1-1; D is undetermined. The CDR3 totals 15 residues. V dropped 6 bases and J dropped 4 bases, with 21 bases sitting between them. Germline V gene data show CDR1 as SQVTM and CDR2 as ANQGSEA. CDR3 nucleotides: TGCAGCGTACAAGCTTGGGCCCCTCGGGGCACTGAAGCTTTCTTT. This gives the protein CSVQAWAPRGTEAFF.

The chain joins TRBV28 to TRBJ1-5; D gene ambiguous. V shed 8 bases and J shed 3 bases, with 14 bases lying between them. The CDR3 sequence is 14 residues long. CDR1 is MDHEN and CDR2 is SYDVKM in the germline V gene. The CDR3 loop reads CASYPRVDNQPQHF. The CDR3 bases are TGTGCCAGCTACCCCCGGGTCGACAATCAGCCCCAGCATTTT.

V usage is TRBV7-2 and J usage is TRBJ2-5; 14 bases fit TRBD2. The CDR3 sequence is 16 residues long. The germline CDR1 and CDR2 sequences are SGHTA and FQGNSA. J was trimmed by 5 bases and V by 4 bases; bases with no gene match: 6. The CDR3 sequence is CASSSRTSGGRETQYF. The CDR3 DNA follows: TGTGCCAGCAGCTCTCGGACTAGCGGGGGGAGGGAGACCCAGTACTTC.

In this sample, this clone turned up a few times. This chain links TRBV5-5 with TRBJ2-7; TRBD2 matches 7 bases. Germline-derived CDR1 and CDR2 are SGHKS and YYEKEE (reference sequence). After removal of 4 bases from V and 5 bases from J, the junction contained 15 bases not matched to a gene. This CDR3 comprises 16 residues. CDR3 DNA: TGTGCCAGCAGCCTAGGACTAGAGTCGGCGGGGCACGAGCAGTACTTC. This sequence encodes CASSLGLESAGHEQYF.

This chain connects TRBV10-3 to TRBJ2-3; TRBD2 matches 8 bases. The J segment lost 0 bases and the V segment lost 6 bases, leaving 11 bases of the junction unmatched. The CDR3 is 17 amino acids. Germline V gene sequence: CDR1 ENHRY, CDR2 SYGVKD. CDR3: CAIRLGTRPSSTDTQYF. The CDR3 DNA sequence: TGTGCCATCAGACTCGGGACTAGACCCTCAAGCACAGATACGCAGTATTTT.

V is TRBV5-6 and J is TRBJ2-3; D call uncertain. This CDR3 has 15 amino acids. Germline V gives CDR1 SGHDT, CDR2 YYEEEE. Deletions cut 0 bases from V and 0 bases from J, with 8 bases between. CDR3 bases: TGTGCCAGCAGCTTGGGTGGCTTCAGCACAGATACGCAGTATTTT. Its translation is CASSLGGFSTDTQYF.

This rearrangement joins TRBV5-1 to TRBJ1-1, with 9 bases matching TRBD1. With 4 bases clipped from V and 4 bases from J, the junction kept 8 bases outside the gene matches. The CDR3 has 15 amino acids. Germline V gene data show CDR1 as SGHRS and CDR2 as YFSETQ. CDR3 DNA: TGCGCCAGCAGCCTCTCCGGGACAGGGAGCACTGAAGCTTTCTTT. Its translation: CASSLSGTGSTEAFF.

J is TRBJ2-7 and V is TRBV6-6; 7 bases are a match to TRBD1. Germline assignment: CDR1 MNHNY and CDR2 SVGAGI (reference sequence). This CDR3 has 13 amino acids. Germline trimming cut 2 bases from V and 2 bases from J; bases unmatched to any gene: 0. DNA for the CDR3: TGTGCCAGCAGTTACACAGGGGCCTACGAGCAGTACTTC. This translates into CASSYTGAYEQYF.

In this sample, this clone turned up once. This chain connects TRBV7-2 to TRBJ1-2; 10 positions agree with TRBD1. CDR1 is SGHTA and CDR2 is FQGNSA in the germline V gene. V was pared by 4 bases and J by 8 bases, with 13 bases of the junction left unmatched. This CDR3 region has 16 residues. As DNA, the CDR3 is TGTGCCAGCAGCTCCGGGACAGGGGACACGACGAACGGCTACACCTTC. Its protein is CASSSGTGDTTNGYTF.

About this clone itself: Other nucleotide sequences from this sample produce the same CDR3. The chain has TRBV3-1 (or the pseudogene TRBV3-2) and TRBJ2-5, with D maybe TRBD2 (5 bases). The CDR3 totals 16 residues. CDR1 is LGHDT and CDR2 is YNNKEL in the germline V gene (reference sequence). Trimming shortened V by 0 bases and J by 2 bases, and 13 bases separated the two germline ends. The DNA of the CDR3 is TGTGCCAGCAGCCAAGATCCAGCCGGGAATCAAGAGACCCAGTACTTC. It encodes CASSQDPAGNQETQYF.

This clone was counted a single time. The genes are TRBV9 and TRBJ1-1; D is perhaps TRBD1 (6 bases). The CDR3 runs 16 residues. V shed 7 bases and J shed 1 base, with 20 bases lying between them. Germline V gene sequence: CDR1 SGDLS, CDR2 YYNGEE. The CDR3 nucleotides are TGTGCCAGCTCCCCGACAGGTGGGGCAGAGAACACTGAAGCTTTCTTT. Translated, it gives CASSPTGGAENTEAFF.

J is TRBJ1-1 and V is TRBV12-5; D call uncertain. In germline, CDR1 is LGHNT, CDR2 FRNRAP. Trimming removed 3 bases from V and 8 bases from J, with 10 bases in between. CDR3 size: 12 residues. For the CDR3, the DNA is TGTGCTAGTGGTTTCACCCCCAGGGAAGCTTTCTTT. Protein: CASGFTPREAFF.

V is TRBV5-1 and J is TRBJ1-1, with 8 positions matching TRBD1. CDR1 is SGHRS, CDR2 YFSETQ, per germline. V shed 4 bases, J shed 4 bases, and the junction held 12 bases outside the gene matches. The CDR3 runs 16 residues. CDR3: CASSPSDRGESTEAFF. CDR3 bases: TGCGCCAGCAGCCCGTCTGACAGGGGAGAGAGCACTGAAGCTTTCTTT. The variable domain in full, with the rest retrieved from reference TRBV5-1 and TRBJ1-1, is KAGVTQTPRYLIKTRGQQVTLSCSPISGHRSVSWYQQTPGQGLQFLFEYFSETQRNKGNFPGRFSGRQFSNSRSEMNVSTLELGDSALYLCASSPSDRGESTEAFFGQGTRLTVV.

The chain links TRBV3-1 (or the pseudogene TRBV3-2) to TRBJ2-5; 7 bases are a match to TRBD2. Trimming cost V 6 bases and J 5 bases; bases outside gene matches: 6. The CDR3 covers 13 residues. In germline, CDR1 is LGHDT, CDR2 YNNKEL (reference sequence). CDR3 sequence: CASRFSGEETQYF. CDR3 in DNA: TGTGCCAGCAGGTTCAGCGGGGAGGAGACCCAGTACTTC.